Given below is one T cell receptor (beta chain) in context. This clone appeared a few times. What this receptor recognizes is not known. Base-call qualities are not available, and no considerably larger clone is one nucleotide away. CDR1 is given as MDHEN and CDR2 as SYDVKM, both from the germline V gene. A distance of 14 bases separates the germline ends of V and J, which lose 2 bases and 3 bases respectively. The CDR3 goes from the cysteine to the phenylalanine over 15 residues. The CDR3 DNA has 45 bases and is translated from base 1. The data stem from a study of cytotoxic CD8 clonotypes in ibrutinib-treated CLL (dated by TCRdb to about 2021). For the study in its entirety: In this cohort, over 14 patients were treatment-naive and roughly 10 were relapsed/refractory, while around 17 had unmutated IGHV. Patients were still on ibrutinib when every remission and progressive disease sample was collected. Longitudinal samples were available for about 30% of the roughly 86 trial participants. Responses were partial in 24 patients and complete in 2; after median about 5.5 years follow-up, about 14 stayed in remission and 12 progressed. Samples at response were collected after a median of about 12 months of treatment, with a range of 6 to 36 months. On average, each sample had approximately 280,000 productive templates and about 89,000 productive rearrangements. Cryopreserved peripheral blood mononuclear cells were obtained before treatment, at response, and at either sustained remission or disease progression.

A MiSeq instrument was used for deep resolution sequencing, which targeted depths ranging from 1 in 1 million up to 1 in 200,000 T cells, with coverage averaging 10x for each clonotype. The immunoSEQ hsTCRB Kit was used to generate TCR beta libraries. As for the authors' bioinformatics: Data were analyzed with ImmunoSEQ Data Assistant and ImmunoSEQ Analyzer, with V, D and J genes assigned per IMGT definitions. Clonality, which ranges from 0 to 1, was calculated by subtracting the normalized Shannon entropy of productive rearrangement frequencies from one. Only overrepresented clonotypes making up at least 0.05% of the repertoire of each patient were included in the public clonotype analysis. About a dozen repertoires from age-matched healthy donors, obtained from immuneACCESS, served as clonality controls. TCRdb obtained this table from immuneACCESS and retained in-frame rearrangements with V and J assigned. These tables miss some clones; where compared with another copy, unresolved V genes account for less than half of the shortfall, and the remainder is unexplained. V, J and clone size are taken as reported in that table, and D and trimming were inferred from the DNA itself. The sample has approximately 45,000 clones on record, less than 70% of them singletons. Jointly, the top ten make up over 10% of the sample.

On the study overall, not on this receptor specifically: Public clonotypes were rare and either contracted or stayed stable during treatment, and the rise in clonality at ibrutinib response reflected the expansion of private clonotypes. At baseline, clonality was higher than in age-matched healthy donors and showed a strong correlation with circulating CD8+ T-cell counts. Sampling times were not matched between patients in sustained remission and patients whose disease was progressing, and lymph node repertoires were not examined. At ibrutinib response clonality went up, during sustained remission it held steady, and at progression it dropped back toward baseline.

Explained via the paper, the time point label denotes: approximately eleven months on ibrutinib. For TCR beta library preparation, roughly 2.2 micrograms of genomic DNA was extracted from cryopreserved PBMCs. Longitudinal blood samples from CLL patients on ibrutinib monotherapy underwent high-throughput TCR beta sequencing. Patients were enrolled in a phase 2 open-label single-center ibrutinib monotherapy trial. Source: PBMCs, taken after 12 months of ibrutinib treatment. The source is a human donor with chronic lymphocytic leukemia. The chain is made from TRBV28 and TRBJ2-7; the D assignment is uncertain and may be TRBD1 or TRBD2, with 5 bases supporting each. The bases read TGTGCCAGCAGTTTACAGGGACCACAATACTACGAGCAGTACTTC. This sequence encodes CASSLQGPQYYEQYF.